The text below deals with one T cell receptor beta chain. The data originate from a study of low-dose radiotherapy and immunotherapy resistance in tumors. Amplification of TCRs used a constant-region primer and V-primer adapter for 20 PCR cycles. TCRdb fed the reads into MiXCR, producing one record per CDR3 protein. The sample contains over 50,000 distinct CDR3 sequences, around 33% of which appear only once. Time point in this sample: after trial treatment. Treatment here: LDRT plus nivolumab, ipilimumab, low-dose cyclophosphamide and aspirin (RACIN trial). The germline V and J ends were trimmed by 8 bases and 4 bases, with 8 bases remaining between them. This CDR3 is built from 11 residues. Germline CDR1 MNHEY, CDR2 SVGEGT.

The specimen comprised PBMCs, sampled after low-dose radiotherapy plus immunotherapy. The rearrangement links TRBV6-2 or TRBV6-3 to TRBJ2-5; no clear D gene. The sequence derives from a male donor with rectosigmoid adenocarcinoma. The CDR3: CASQRRETQYF. The CDR3 nucleotides are TGTGCCAGCCAACGGCGAGAGACCCAGTACTTC.